Each of the 27 T cell receptor beta chains below was sequenced from the same sample in a study of blood T cells in healthy people across ages. With a J-beta primer mix and a sample-barcoded 5' primer, a second PCR ran 7 to 11 cycles. TCRdb re-called the 5' RACE reads through MiXCR, storing one row per CDR3 protein. This sample has around 1,800,000 distinct CDR3 sequences, with roughly 43% found just once. Material for sequencing was blood. Receptors were obtained from a human donor in good health.

The rearrangement links TRBV7-2 to TRBJ1-6; tentatively, D is TRBD1 (5 bases). Germline V gene lookup returns CDR1 SGHTA and CDR2 FQGNSA. This CDR3 contains 14 residues. V shed 1 base and J shed 10 bases, with 11 bases lying between them. Written as DNA, the CDR3 is TGTGCCAGCAGCTTAGGCAGGGTTCGATCACCCCTCCACTTT. It encodes CASSLGRVRSPLHF. Full variable domain (rest looked up from reference TRBV7-2 and TRBJ1-6): GAGVSQSPSNKVTEKGKDVELRCDPISGHTALYWYRQSLGQGLEFLIYFQGNSAPDKSGLPSDRFSAERTGGSVSTLTIQRTQQEDSAVYLCASSLGRVRSPLHFGNGTRLTVT.

The V call is TRBV12-3 or TRBV12-4, the J call TRBJ2-7; 7 bases match TRBD1. CDR3 length equals 14 residues. Trimming at V came to 6 bases and at J to 4 bases, leaving 9 bases not matched to a gene. As DNA, the CDR3 is TGTGCCAGCAGACCCGGGACAGCTCTTTACGAGCAGTACTTC. Amino acid sequence: CASRPGTALYEQYF.

This clonotype was observed a handful of times. This rearrangement joins TRBV20-1 to TRBJ1-1; no firm D call. The CDR3 has 10 residues. Germline V gives CDR1 DFQATT, CDR2 SNEGSKA (reference sequence). The CDR3 DNA is TGCAGAGTAGCGAACACTGAAGCTTTCTTT. Amino acid sequence: CRVANTEAFF.

The chain couples TRBV7-2 to TRBJ1-2; 12 bases match TRBD1. This CDR3 contains 15 residues. Germline trimming cut 5 bases from V and 8 bases from J; bases unmatched to any gene: 9. Looked up from germline, CDR1 is SGHTA and CDR2 is FQGNSA. CDR3 loop: CASSPQGQGARGYTF. CDR3 sequence (DNA): TGTGCCAGCAGCCCGCAGGGACAGGGGGCGCGAGGCTACACCTTC.

Only a few counts were recorded for this clonotype. CDR3 in amino acids: CASSTGQTHNEKLFF. The CDR3 nucleotides are TGTGCCAGCAGCACAGGACAGACTCATAATGAAAAACTGTTTTTT. The chain employs TRBV5-5 and TRBJ1-4, with TRBD1 as a possible D gene (6 bases). V lost 4 bases to trimming and J lost 4 bases, with 14 bases between them. Germline V gives CDR1 SGHKS, CDR2 YYEKEE (reference sequence). CDR3 length equals 15 residues.

This chain connects TRBV12-3 or TRBV12-4 to TRBJ2-7; 7 bases fit TRBD1. Trimming removed 2 bases from V and 6 bases from J; junction bases left unmatched: 7. CDR3 length equals 14 residues. Here the CDR3 reads CASSLPTGSFEQYF. CDR3 nucleotide sequence: TGTGCCAGCAGTTTACCGACAGGGTCTTTCGAGCAGTACTTC.

The rearrangement uses TRBV21-1 and TRBJ2-4; the DNA was not compared with TRBD2, the D call given in the table. The DNA end lines up better with TRBJ2-7; the J call may be wrong. TRBV21-1 corresponds to a pseudogene. The CDR3 length is 15 residues. The CDR3 loop is CADKLLAGGRGEQYF. The CDR3 DNA follows: TGTGCCGACAAACTACTAGCGGGGGGAAGGGGCGAGCAGTACTTC.

V gene TRBV5-6 combines with J gene TRBJ1-2; a weak D match, TRBD1 (6 bases). Deletions cut 3 bases from V and 7 bases from J, with 16 bases between. There are 14 residues in the CDR3. Germline CDR1 and CDR2: SGHDT and YYEEEE. CDR3 protein: CASSSPGHITGYTF. As DNA, the CDR3 is TGTGCCAGCAGCTCACCGGGACACATTACTGGCTACACCTTC. Using reference TRBV5-6 and TRBJ1-2 for the parts outside the CDR3, the full variable domain is DAGVTQSPTHLIKTRGQQVTLRCSPKSGHDTVSWYQQALGQGPQFIFQYYEEEERQRGNFPDRFSGHQFPNYSSELNVNALLLGDSALYLCASSSPGHITGYTFGSGTRLTVV.

This rearrangement joins TRBV7-3 to TRBJ2-2, with 14 bases matching TRBD2. The CDR3 runs 18 residues. The ends lost 5 bases at V and 5 bases at J; junction bases unmatched: 10. Germline V gene data show CDR1 as SGHTA and CDR2 as FQGTGA. CDR3 in amino acids: CASSARLAGGQVTGELFF. Here the CDR3 DNA reads TGTGCCAGCAGCGCCCGACTAGCGGGGGGGCAGGTGACCGGGGAGCTGTTTTTT.

Only a few counts were recorded for this clonotype. The CDR3 bases are TGCAGCGTTGAAGATGGTCCAGCGAAAGTGGATGAGCAGTTCTTC. Translated: CSVEDGPAKVDEQFF. This chain uses TRBV29-1 with TRBJ2-1; D not certain. This CDR3 has 15 amino acids. Germline-derived CDR1 and CDR2 are SQVTM and ANQGSEA. V was clipped by 0 bases and J by 8 bases, with 17 bases between them.

This clonotype showed up just a few times. The rearrangement uses TRBV6-2 or TRBV6-3 and TRBJ2-4, with 7 bases identical to TRBD1. Judging by the DNA end, TRBJ2-7 fits better; the J call may be wrong. The CDR3 is 16 residues long. Germline CDR1 MNHEY, CDR2 SVGEGT. The DNA for the CDR3 is TGTGCCAGCAACCAAAATCCGGGACAGCCCTACTACGAGCAGTACTTC. Residues: CASNQNPGQPYYEQYF.

This clonotype appeared once. The chain recombines TRBV7-2 with TRBJ1-2, with D hard to call. This CDR3 contains 15 residues. Germline V gene data show CDR1 as SGHTA and CDR2 as FQGNSA. V was pared by 1 base and J by 4 bases, with 13 bases between. In nucleotides, the CDR3 is TGTGCCAGCAGCTTAGTAGGCTCGAGCGGCTATGGCTACACCTTC. Protein sequence: CASSLVGSSGYGYTF.

The chain joins TRBV20-1 to TRBJ2-4; tentatively, D is TRBD1 (7 bases). Germline CDR1 is DFQATT and CDR2 is SNEGSKA (reference sequence). The CDR3 loop spans 14 amino acids. V dropped 2 bases and J dropped 13 bases, with 21 bases sitting between them. In DNA form, the CDR3 reads TGCAGTGCTAGACTCCCAGGGGGACTCGATTGGCAGTACTTC. Translation gives CSARLPGGLDWQYF.

The chain recombines TRBV12-3 or TRBV12-4 with TRBJ2-3, with 7 bases aligning to TRBD1. The length of the CDR3 is 14 residues. V lost 10 bases and J lost 2; bases outside the gene matches: 9. The CDR3 sequence is CATSPGTATDTQYF. The CDR3 DNA sequence: TGTGCCACCTCACCCGGGACAGCCACAGATACGCAGTATTTT.

The rearrangement uses TRBV6-5 and TRBJ1-2; 7 positions match TRBD1. Looked up from germline, CDR1 is MNHEY and CDR2 is SVGAGI. The CDR3 has 14 residues. Losses at the gene ends were 5 bases for V and 4 bases for J; bases not matched to a gene: 7. The CDR3 DNA sequence: TGTGCCAGCAGTCGGGACAGAGCCTCCTATGGCTACACCTTC. It specifies CASSRDRASYGYTF.

The V call is TRBV2, the J call TRBJ2-7, with D possibly matching TRBD2 (5 bases). CDR3 length equals 13 residues. Trimming shortened V by 6 bases and J by 1 base, and 10 bases separated the two germline ends. CDR1 and CDR2 (germline): SNHLY, FYNNEI. The CDR3 is CASSASPSYEQYF. The CDR3 DNA sequence: TGTGCCAGCAGCGCTAGCCCGTCCTACGAGCAGTACTTC.

The V and J genes are TRBV7-2 and TRBJ1-1, with 7 bases lining up with TRBD1. The CDR3 covers 14 residues. With V trimmed by 5 bases and J by 4 bases, 7 bases remained unmatched. Germline CDR1 is SGHTA and CDR2 is FQGNSA. The CDR3 protein is CASSTGTVSTEAFF. The CDR3, as DNA: TGTGCCAGCAGCACCGGGACAGTGAGCACTGAAGCTTTCTTT.

The chain couples TRBV6-2 or TRBV6-3 to TRBJ2-5; D tentatively fits TRBD1 or TRBD2 (5 bases each). The end of the DNA fits TRBJ2-7 better, so the J call may be wrong. The CDR3 consists of 15 residues. Germline-derived CDR1 and CDR2 are MNHEY and SVGEGT. The CDR3 coding sequence is TGTGCCAGCAGTTTGCCGGGGACGAGGACCTACGAGCAGTACTTC. As protein: CASSLPGTRTYEQYF.

A few counts support this clonotype. The chain has TRBV20-1 and TRBJ2-1, with D perhaps matching TRBD2 (5 bases). Per germline, CDR1 DFQATT and CDR2 SNEGSKA (reference sequence). This CDR3 has 16 amino acids. The ends were cut back, 3 bases at V and 6 bases at J, with 21 bases in the middle. CDR3 sequence: CSASRSLGGSLNEQFF. The CDR3 bases are TGCAGTGCTAGCAGGAGCCTAGGAGGATCCCTCAATGAGCAGTTCTTC.

This clonotype occurred a few times. The chain joins TRBV11-1 to TRBJ2-7; D is possibly TRBD2 (5 bases). The germline CDR1 and CDR2 sequences are SGHAT and FQDESV (reference sequence). The V end was cut by 6 bases, the J end by 2 bases, with 17 bases between. CDR3 length: 15 amino acids. The CDR3 loop reads CASRLSGAAPYEQYF. CDR3 nucleotides: TGTGCCAGCAGGCTGTCAGGAGCGGCCCCCTACGAGCAGTACTTC.

The chain links TRBV28 to TRBJ2-3; 7 nucleotides match TRBD2. The CDR3 extends over 15 amino acids. The V gene end was trimmed by 6 bases and the J gene end by 2 bases; junction bases not matched to a gene: 8. CDR1 is MDHEN and CDR2 is SYDVKM in the germline V gene. DNA for the CDR3: TGTGCCAGCAGCGATATGCGGGGGTACACAGATACGCAGTATTTT. Translation: CASSDMRGYTDTQYF. The full variable domain, in which reference TRBV28 and TRBJ2-3 provide the parts outside the CDR3, is DVKVTQSSRYLVKRTGEKVFLECVQDMDHENMFWYRQDPGLGLRLIYFSYDVKMKEKGDIPEGYSVSREKKERFSLILESASTNQTSMYLCASSDMRGYTDTQYFGPGTRLTVL.

The chain employs TRBV27 and TRBJ2-2; 8 bases match TRBD2. J gave up 2 bases and V 7 bases, and 3 bases lay outside the gene matches. Germline CDR1 MNHEY, CDR2 SMNVEV (reference sequence). The CDR3 consists of 14 residues. The CDR3 is CASTGGHNTGELFF. The CDR3 nucleotides are TGTGCCAGCACGGGGGGGCATAACACCGGGGAGCTGTTTTTT.

The chain has TRBV10-3 and TRBJ2-3, with D hard to call. This CDR3 has 13 amino acids. V was clipped by 3 bases and J by 2 bases, with 6 bases between them. CDR1 and CDR2 (germline): ENHRY, SYGVKD. The CDR3 nucleotides are TGTGCCATCAGTGACGGCCTCACAGATACGCAGTATTTT. This translates into CAISDGLTDTQYF.

The V call is TRBV9, the J call TRBJ1-1, with D unresolved. CDR3 size: 14 residues. CDR1 and CDR2 (germline): SGDLS, YYNGEE. The V end lost 2 bases, the J end lost 4 bases, and 12 bases lay between the germline ends. CDR3 nucleotide sequence: TGTGCCAGCAGCGTCCTTCCCCGGGGCACTGAAGCTTTCTTT. Protein product: CASSVLPRGTEAFF.

This clonotype appeared once. At one end, the junction sequence differs from germline, possibly due to a read error. The V gene is TRBV16, the J gene TRBJ2-2; possible D gene TRBD2, 5 bases. Germline V gene lookup returns CDR1 KGHSY and CDR2 FQNENV. The CDR3 loop spans 11 amino acids. The CDR3 coding sequence is TGTACCAGCAGCGGCACCGGGGAGCTGTTTTTT. This gives the protein CTSSGTGELFF.

The chain uses TRBV20-1 and TRBJ2-5; 9 bases are shared with TRBD2. Germline-derived CDR1 and CDR2 are DFQATT and SNEGSKA (reference sequence). CDR3 length equals 17 residues. Trimming cost V 0 bases and J 5 bases; bases outside gene matches: 13. The CDR3 reads CSARDGVAGVGQETQYF. The CDR3 DNA reads TGCAGTGCTAGAGATGGAGTAGCGGGAGTAGGACAGGAGACCCAGTACTTC.

The J gene is TRBJ2-3, the V gene TRBV11-2; 10 bases map to TRBD2. V was clipped by 5 bases and J by 0 bases; unmatched bases: 5. This CDR3 has 16 residues. In germline, CDR1 is SGHAT, CDR2 FQNNGV. The CDR3: CASSLSGGRSTDTQYF. CDR3 coding DNA: TGTGCCAGCAGCCTTAGCGGGGGGCGTAGCACAGATACGCAGTATTTT.